The 19 T cell receptor beta chains listed next were all sequenced from one sample in a study of CD8 T cells in Susac syndrome. With random hexamers, 0.5 to 1 ug RNA was reverse transcribed. TCRdb reprocessed the immunoSEQ multiplex PCR reads via MiXCR and lists one record per CDR3 protein. The data show roughly 200,000 distinct CDR3 sequences, with approximately 94% seen just once and approximately 0.088% held by the top ten. Sequenced material: CD4+ T cells from PBMCs. These receptors came from a human donor with multiple sclerosis.

V is TRBV5-1 and J is TRBJ1-2; possibly TRBD1 for D (5 bases). Trimming took 0 bases from V and 10 from J, leaving 13 bases between them. CDR3 length: 13 residues. The germline V gene encodes CDR1 SGHRS and CDR2 YFSETQ. The CDR3 is CASSLEGTSFYTF. The CDR3 DNA is TGCGCCAGCAGCTTGGAGGGGACCTCCTTCTACACCTTC.

The genes are TRBV18 and TRBJ2-7; either TRBD1 or TRBD2 may supply D (5 bases each). The CDR3 loop spans 15 amino acids. Trimming pared 2 bases from V and 4 bases from J, leaving 15 bases between. Germline CDR1 KGHSH, CDR2 LQKENI. CDR3 in DNA: TGTGCCAGCTCACCAGCCGGTGGGGGTCATTACGAGCAGTACTTC. As protein: CASSPAGGGHYEQYF.

This chain joins TRBV2 and TRBJ1-5; 9 nucleotides match TRBD1. V trimming: 7 bases; J trimming: 4 bases; junction bases outside the gene matches: 5. Germline CDR1 is SNHLY and CDR2 is FYNNEI. CDR3 length equals 14 residues. This CDR3 reads CASTYGQGNQPQHF. The CDR3 region has the DNA TGTGCCAGCACCTACGGACAGGGGAATCAGCCCCAGCATTTT.

The J gene is TRBJ1-2, the V gene TRBV25-1; 9 nucleotides agree with TRBD1. The CDR3 has 14 residues. J was trimmed by 4 bases and V by 4 bases; bases with no gene match: 4. Germline lookup yields CDR1 MGHDK and CDR2 SYGVNS. CDR3 loop: CASSAGQGRYGYTF. The CDR3 DNA reads TGTGCCAGCAGTGCGGGACAGGGACGCTATGGCTACACCTTC.

This clonotype was detected once. J is TRBJ2-1 and V is TRBV5-5; 11 bases align to TRBD1. V dropped 5 bases and J dropped 2; count of bases not matched to a gene: 6. The CDR3 totals 16 residues. CDR1 and CDR2 from the germline V gene are SGHKS and YYEKEE (reference sequence). Here the CDR3 reads CASRQGQGATYNEQFF. The CDR3 coding sequence is TGTGCCAGCAGACAAGGACAGGGGGCAACCTACAATGAGCAGTTCTTC.

The V call is TRBV20-1, the J call TRBJ2-3; 12 bases align to TRBD2. The V gene's germline CDR1 is DFQATT and CDR2 SNEGSKA (reference sequence). The CDR3 contains 19 residues. J was trimmed by 1 base and V by 3 bases; bases with no gene match: 14. CDR3 amino acids: CSASPQLAGGLIGTDTQYF. The CDR3 nucleotides read TGCAGTGCTAGTCCCCAACTAGCGGGGGGCCTTATCGGCACAGATACGCAGTATTTT.

The chain carries TRBV30 and TRBJ1-5; no clear D. The germline V gene encodes CDR1 GTSNPN and CDR2 SVGIG (reference sequence). This CDR3 region has 12 residues. V was shortened by 7 bases and J by 7 bases, with 14 bases between the two germline ends. CDR3: CASGKGGQPQHF. DNA of the CDR3: TGTGCCTCCGGGAAGGGAGGACAGCCCCAGCATTTT.

The chain uses TRBV28 and TRBJ1-5; 10 bases agree with TRBD1. Germline V gene data show CDR1 as MDHEN and CDR2 as SYDVKM. This CDR3 comprises 15 residues. V dropped 7 bases and J dropped 5; count of bases not matched to a gene: 8. The CDR3 reads CASTTGTGVDQPQHF. CDR3 nucleotides: TGTGCCAGCACCACAGGGACAGGGGTTGATCAGCCCCAGCATTTT. Together with reference TRBV28 and TRBJ1-5, the CDR3 gives the full variable domain: DVKVTQSSRYLVKRTGEKVFLECVQDMDHENMFWYRQDPGLGLRLIYFSYDVKMKEKGDIPEGYSVSREKKERFSLILESASTNQTSMYLCASTTGTGVDQPQHFGDGTRLSIL.

The J gene is TRBJ2-1, the V gene TRBV28, with D perhaps matching TRBD1 or TRBD2 (5 bases each). Trimming pared 4 bases from V and 7 bases from J, leaving 17 bases between. CDR3 length: 15 amino acids. Germline CDR1 MDHEN, CDR2 SYDVKM. The CDR3 protein is CASSSVGLGQNEQFF. The DNA of the CDR3 is TGTGCCAGCAGTTCCGTCGGACTCGGACAAAATGAGCAGTTCTTC.

This chain joins TRBV10-3 and TRBJ1-2, with 7 nucleotides matching TRBD1. V dropped 7 bases and J dropped 6; count of bases not matched to a gene: 8. The CDR3 runs 13 residues. Germline V gives CDR1 ENHRY, CDR2 SYGVKD. In DNA, the CDR3 is TGTGCCATCAAAGGGGGCCAGGGGGATGGCTACACCTTC. As protein: CAIKGGQGDGYTF.

The chain is built from TRBV18 and TRBJ1-1; the D gene is possibly TRBD1 (6 bases). The CDR3 totals 15 residues. CDR1 and CDR2 (germline): KGHSH, LQKENI. Trimming stripped 3 bases from V and 0 bases from J, with 11 bases between. CDR3 coding DNA: TGTGCCAGCTCACCCCCCGACAGGATGAACACTGAAGCTTTCTTT. Amino acid sequence: CASSPPDRMNTEAFF.

The chain couples TRBV11-2 to TRBJ2-5; TRBD2 might be the D (7 bases). The germline CDR1 and CDR2 sequences are SGHAT and FQNNGV. The CDR3 runs 17 residues. The V and J ends lost 5 bases and 0 bases respectively, with 19 bases between them. The CDR3 coding sequence is TGTGCCAGCAGCGCCGGGGGAGGGGGTATCTACCAAGAGACCCAGTACTTC. Protein sequence: CASSAGGGGIYQETQYF.

This chain joins TRBV30 and TRBJ1-2, with D possibly being TRBD1 (5 bases). The germline V gene has CDR1 GTSNPN and CDR2 SVGIG (reference sequence). This CDR3 contains 13 residues. Trimming took 7 bases from V and 13 from J, leaving 25 bases between them. The CDR3 spells CALYYTGTPACTF. DNA of the CDR3: TGTGCCTTATATTACACCGGGACCCCCGCGTGCACCTTC.

This clonotype was detected once. V is TRBV5-6 and J is TRBJ2-1; D call uncertain. Looked up from germline, CDR1 is SGHDT and CDR2 is YYEEEE. The CDR3 is 12 amino acids. Trimming cost V 0 bases and J 6 bases, with 4 bases left between them. DNA for the CDR3: TGTGCCAGCAGCTTGGCCTTCAATGAGCAGTTCTTC. This gives the protein CASSLAFNEQFF.

The rearrangement joins TRBV5-1 to TRBJ2-5, with D hard to call. Germline loops: CDR1 SGHRS, CDR2 YFSETQ. The length of the CDR3 is 14 residues. Trimming removed 4 bases at V and 2 bases at J, with 12 bases between. CDR3 sequence reads: CASSASGLQETQYF. CDR3 DNA sequence: TGCGCCAGCAGCGCCTCCGGGCTACAAGAGACCCAGTACTTC.

This clonotype was recorded once. V and J are TRBV30 and TRBJ2-1; unclear D gene. Looked up from germline, CDR1 is GTSNPN and CDR2 is SVGIG (reference sequence). CDR3 length: 11 residues. Trimming removed 2 bases from V and 4 bases from J, with 3 bases in between. The CDR3: CAWSQYNEQFF. CDR3 DNA sequence: TGTGCCTGGAGTCAGTACAATGAGCAGTTCTTC.

This clonotype was recorded only once. The V call is TRBV12-3 or TRBV12-4, the J call TRBJ2-1, with TRBD2 matching over 10 bases. CDR3 length equals 17 residues. J was trimmed by 4 bases and V by 5 bases; bases with no gene match: 11. The CDR3 reads CASSPNRGGLAYNEQFF. The CDR3 coding sequence is TGTGCCAGCAGTCCTAACCGGGGGGGACTAGCGTACAATGAGCAGTTCTTC.

The chain has TRBV29-1 and TRBJ1-1, with a tentative D call TRBD1 (5 bases). CDR1 is SQVTM, CDR2 ANQGSEA, per germline. The V end lost 3 bases, the J end lost 4 bases, and 12 bases lay between the germline ends. There are 13 residues in the CDR3. As DNA, the CDR3 is TGCAGCGTTGACCTAGGGGTACGCACTGAAGCTTTCTTT. Protein: CSVDLGVRTEAFF. The full variable domain, rest sourced from reference TRBV29-1 and TRBJ1-1, is SAVISQKPSRDICQRGTSLTIQCQVDSQVTMMFWYRQQPGQSLTLIATANQGSEATYESGFVIDKFPISRPNLTFSTLTVSNMSPEDSSIYLCSVDLGVRTEAFFGQGTRLTVV.

The rearrangement links TRBV28 to TRBJ2-2; D gene ambiguous. V was shortened by 5 bases and J by 3 bases, with 4 bases between the two germline ends. The CDR3 has 12 amino acids. Germline V gene sequence: CDR1 MDHEN, CDR2 SYDVKM. The CDR3 here is CASSPYTGELFF. CDR3 sequence (DNA): TGTGCCAGCAGTCCCTACACCGGGGAGCTGTTTTTT.